This entry is about one T cell receptor beta chain. This CDR3 is built from 17 residues. The V gene end was trimmed by 4 bases and the J gene end by 8 bases; junction bases not matched to a gene: 18. Germline CDR1 MDHEN, CDR2 SYDVKM. This record belongs to a study of cytomegalovirus exposure and HLA in healthy donors. The data were produced by immunoSEQ multiplex PCR, yet TCRdb's version contains in-frame clones alone and is incomplete. Of fewer than 350,000 clones in the sample, more than 75% were seen once. The chain uses TRBV28 and TRBJ1-2; 8 nucleotides align to TRBD1. What was sequenced was PBMCs. The TCR sequence derives from a young woman in good health and CMV-seronegative. The CDR3 is CASSSLGRGRGGVGYTF. The CDR3 coding sequence is TGTGCCAGCAGTTCCCTCGGCAGGGGGCGCGGGGGAGTCGGCTACACCTTC.